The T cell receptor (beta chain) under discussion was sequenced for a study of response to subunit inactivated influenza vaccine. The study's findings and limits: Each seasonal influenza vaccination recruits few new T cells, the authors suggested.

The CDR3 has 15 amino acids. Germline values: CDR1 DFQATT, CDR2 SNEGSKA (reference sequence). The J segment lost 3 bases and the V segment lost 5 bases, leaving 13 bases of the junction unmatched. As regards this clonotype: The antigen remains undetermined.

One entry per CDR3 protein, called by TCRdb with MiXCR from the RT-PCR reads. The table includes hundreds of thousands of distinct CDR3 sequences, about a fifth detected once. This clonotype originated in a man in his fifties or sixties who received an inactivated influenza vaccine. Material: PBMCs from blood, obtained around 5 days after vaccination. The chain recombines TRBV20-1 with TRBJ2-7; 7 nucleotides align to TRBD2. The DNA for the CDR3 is TGCAGTGCTGTCAAGAGGGGAGGGAATCACTACGAGCAGTACTTC. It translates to CSAVKRGGNHYEQYF.